These T cell receptor beta chains were read from a single sample in a study of CD8 T cells in ankylosing spondylitis. MiXCR was run by TCRdb on the 5' RACE reads, yielding one entry per CDR3 protein. There are some 130,000 distinct CDR3 sequences in the sample; around 6.6% occur only once, and 9.5% to 15% lies in the top ten. Sequences were obtained from blood, either unsorted or a sorted T cell fraction (not recorded which). These receptor sequences come from a female donor with ankylosing spondylitis or in good health (not recorded which). Both conserved end residues are part of each CDR3. A D gene is named only where the DNA matches it firmly. Size is omitted from some rows. Given values are once, few, many or a class for expanded clones.

j_gene	abundance	v_gene	d_gene	CDR3aa	CDR3nt
TRBJ1-5	few	TRBV7-9	-	CASSLGTGSNQPQHF	TGTGCCAGCAGCTTAGGCACAGGCAGCAATCAGCCCCAGCATTTT
TRBJ1-6	-	TRBV7-2	-	CASSIQGPNSPLHF	TGTGCCAGCAGCATACAGGGACCCAACTCACCCCTCCACTTT
TRBJ1-6	many	TRBV7-3	-	CASSFQGTDSPLHF	TGTGCCAGCAGCTTCCAGGGTACGGATTCACCCCTCCACTTT
TRBJ1-1	-	TRBV5-1	-	CASSFGRPVRVNTEAFF	TGCGCCAGCAGCTTTGGTCGTCCCGTAAGGGTGAACACTGAAGCTTTCTTT
TRBJ2-7	many	TRBV6-1	-	CASSEGPGPYEQYF	TGTGCCAGCAGTGAGGGACCGGGTCCCTACGAGCAGTACTTC
TRBJ2-1	many	TRBV7-2	-	CASSLPSSQYEQFF	TGTGCCAGCAGCTTACCTAGCAGCCAATATGAGCAGTTCTTC
TRBJ2-7	few	TRBV18	-	CASSGASYEQYF	TGTGCCAGCTCGGGGGCCTCCTACGAGCAGTACTTC
TRBJ2-1	many	TRBV20-1	TRBD2	CSARGTSGSSYNEQFF	TGCAGTGCTAGAGGGACTAGCGGGAGCTCCTACAATGAGCAGTTCTTC
TRBJ1-4	-	TRBV7-2	-	CASSLVGAGLFF	TGTGCCAGCAGCTTAGTGGGGGCGGGTCTGTTTTTT
TRBJ2-1	many	TRBV12-3/TRBV12-4	-	CASSSDRTVYEQFF	TGTGCCAGCAGTTCCGACCGTACGGTCTATGAGCAGTTCTTC
TRBJ2-1	many	TRBV6-1	TRBD2	CASSRTSGGNEQFF	TGTGCCAGCAGCCGGACTAGCGGGGGAAATGAGCAGTTCTTC
TRBJ2-1	many	TRBV5-1	TRBD2	CASSKGLAGVSSYNEQFF	TGCGCCAGCAGCAAAGGACTAGCGGGGGTGTCCTCCTACAATGAGCAGTTCTTC
TRBJ1-1	many	TRBV7-8	-	CASTIGTEAFF	TGTGCCAGCACCATAGGTACTGAAGCTTTCTTT
TRBJ2-2	many	TRBV7-8	-	CASSLYSGTSWTGELFF	TGTGCCAGCAGCTTATATTCGGGCACCTCGTGGACCGGGGAGCTGTTTTTT
TRBJ2-1	few	TRBV7-2	-	CASSPPLNEQFF	TGTGCCAGCAGCCCCCCCCTAAATGAGCAGTTCTTC
TRBJ2-5	many	TRBV20-1	-	CSAGAAGASGTQYF	TGCAGTGCCGGGGCGGCGGGGGCTTCTGGTACCCAGTACTTC
TRBJ1-1	many	TRBV5-1	TRBD1	CASSPRTGGNTEAFF	TGCGCCAGCAGCCCCCGGACAGGGGGGAACACTGAAGCTTTCTTT
TRBJ2-3	many	TRBV9	TRBD2	CASSVDLAGGMKDTQYF	TGTGCCAGCAGCGTAGATCTAGCGGGGGGTATGAAAGATACGCAGTATTTT
TRBJ2-1	many	TRBV20-1	-	CSARLNREQFF	TGCAGTGCTAGACTGAACAGGGAGCAGTTCTTC
TRBJ1-1	many	TRBV20-1	-	CSARDPSRTANTEAFF	TGCAGTGCTAGAGATCCGAGTCGGACAGCCAACACTGAAGCTTTCTTT
TRBJ2-1	many	TRBV29-1	TRBD1	CSVTSGTAYNEQFF	TGCAGCGTTACCTCTGGGACAGCCTACAATGAGCAGTTCTTC
TRBJ1-1	many	TRBV16	-	CASSQLIGEAFF	TGTGCCAGCAGCCAATTAATCGGTGAAGCTTTCTTT
TRBJ2-1	many	TRBV10-3	TRBD2	CAISESKLAGGVYNEQFF	TGTGCCATCAGTGAGTCGAAACTAGCGGGGGGGGTATACAATGAGCAGTTCTTC
TRBJ2-2	many	TRBV27	-	CASSWRQTTGELFF	TGTGCCAGCAGTTGGAGACAGACCACCGGGGAGCTGTTTTTT
TRBJ2-3	many	TRBV15	TRBD2	CATSREGLASDTQYF	TGTGCCACCAGCAGAGAGGGACTAGCGTCAGATACGCAGTATTTT
TRBJ1-4	many	TRBV6-1	-	CASTESGKLFF	TGTGCCAGCACTGAATCAGGAAAACTGTTTTTT
TRBJ2-5	many	TRBV12-3/TRBV12-4	-	CASSLSQVWETQYF	TGTGCCAGCAGTTTAAGTCAGGTTTGGGAGACCCAGTACTTC
TRBJ2-3	many	TRBV18	-	CASSPPLDTQYF	TGCGCCAGCAGCCCCCCCTTGGATACGCAGTATTTT
TRBJ1-6	many	TRBV13	TRBD1	CASTQGQGNSPLHF	TGTGCCAGCACCCAGGGACAGGGAAATTCACCCCTCCACTTT
TRBJ2-5	many	TRBV29-1	-	CSVDGTSATQYF	TGCAGCGTTGACGGGACCTCAGCGACCCAGTACTTC
TRBJ2-1	many	TRBV24-1	TRBD2	CATSDLAGGAHNEQFF	TGTGCCACCAGTGATTTAGCGGGGGGGGCCCACAATGAGCAGTTCTTC
TRBJ1-1	many	TRBV21-1	-	CASSLRQGETNTEAFF	TGTGCCAGCAGCCTAAGACAGGGCGAGACGAACACTGAAGCTTTCTTT
TRBJ1-1	many	TRBV29-1	-	CSVTGAYGAFF	TGCAGCGTGACGGGGGCGTACGGAGCTTTCTTT
TRBJ2-7	many	TRBV27	TRBD2	CASRLADSYEQYF	TGTGCCAGCCGACTAGCGGATTCCTACGAGCAGTACTTC
TRBJ2-5	many	TRBV4-1	TRBD2	CASSQGLAAGKKTQYF	TGCGCCAGCAGCCAAGGACTAGCGGCGGGCAAGAAGACCCAGTACTTC
TRBJ2-3	-	TRBV7-6	-	CASSLEDLTDTQYF	TGTGCCAGCAGCTTAGAGGACCTCACAGATACGCAGTATTTT
TRBJ1-3	many	TRBV6-1	TRBD1	CASSDRGHSGNTIYF	TGTGCCAGCAGTGACAGGGGGCACTCTGGAAACACCATATATTTT
TRBJ1-2	many	TRBV6-5	-	CASSYVRSYGYTF	TGTGCCAGCAGTTACGTTCGGAGCTATGGCTACACCTTC
TRBJ2-1	few	TRBV9	TRBD2	CASGVAGLYNEQFF	TGTGCCAGCGGTGTAGCGGGCTTATACAATGAGCAGTTCTTC
TRBJ2-5	many	TRBV20-1	TRBD1	CSAVRQGRRETQYF	TGCAGTGCTGTCCGACAGGGGCGACGAGAGACCCAGTACTTC
TRBJ2-7	many	TRBV3-1	-	CASKPEGKAYEQYF	TGTGCCAGCAAACCGGAAGGGAAGGCCTACGAGCAGTACTTC